This TCR beta chain originates from a study of blood T cells in healthy people across ages (dated by TCRdb to the mid-2010s). Context from the whole study: In model experiments, template switching captured about one uniquely barcoded TCR beta cDNA molecule for every two T cells. Age-related changes in TCR beta repertoire diversity were measured in the study by deep sequencing normalized with unique cDNA molecular identifiers. Four age groups were formed from the donors: young (average approximately 15 years), middle-aged (approximately 41), aged (roughly 58) and long-lived (roughly 81). To avoid experimental bias, donors of different ages were distributed randomly across sequencing lanes. For two donors (one aged 18 to 30 and one aged 80 or older), the study analyzed two additional independent replicas of 1 million unique cDNA reads from the same blood draw. General study outcomes and caveats: Estimates of total diversity based on one million sequenced T cells were considered lower bounds and underestimates. As age increased, observed TCR beta diversity per million T cells dropped in a roughly linear way, and a significant reduction was already evident by age 40. There was a strong correlation between observed TCR beta diversity and the percentage of naive T cells measured by flow cytometry. Conclusive comparison of naive and antigen-experienced compartments was prevented by the profiling of bulk unsorted PBMCs. Compared with the aged group, the long-lived group had more naive CD4+ T cells, fewer expanded clones and increased TCR diversity, suggesting age selection. The CMV infection status of donors was not known, potentially confounding age-related changes in expanded clonotypes.

V lost 1 base and J lost 2 bases, and the count of bases not matched to a germline gene is 10. The CDR3 numbers 17 residues from cysteine through phenylalanine. Only CDR3 DNA is held: 51 bases, read in frame from base 1. CDR1 and CDR2 were assigned from the germline V gene as SGHTA and FQGNSA. Only a few counts were recorded for this clonotype. Its specific antigen is unknown. No much larger clone is present one base from it, and per-base qualities are unavailable. The method behind the library was 5' RACE. TCRdb shows the sequencer as Illumina HiSeq 2500. A second PCR of about 6 to 12 cycles was performed with a sample-barcoded 5' primer and a J-beta primer mix. A template-switch 5' adaptor carrying 12 random nucleotides introduced a unique molecular identifier onto each TCR beta cDNA molecule. Each sample yielded at least 2.5 million CDR3-containing paired-end reads. First-strand cDNA was synthesized from all RNA with the Mint cDNA synthesis kit, primed by a TRBC-specific oligonucleotide. Following uracil-DNA glycosylase treatment, a first 18-cycle PCR with universal primers M1SS and BC2_uni_R was performed on all cDNA. On the authors' methods: Normalization of each sample was performed by random selection of 1 million high-quality reads, each carrying a distinct molecular identifier. Reads sharing molecular identifiers were discarded rather than binned into consensus sequences. MiTCR, run with a Q25 quality threshold and the strictest error-elimination algorithm, handled CDR3 identification, clonotype clustering and error correction. A nonparametric unseen species model with Euler transformation was used to estimate a lower bound on total TCR beta diversity. TCRdb cleaned the public reads at Q25 with fastp, built clones with MiXCR and kept in-frame beta chains. Each entry merges the rows of one CDR3 protein and shows their most common DNA and genes. These V and J calls derive from TCRdb rather than the authors' analysis. Counted in this sample were about 1,400,000 distinct CDR3 sequences; approximately 63% of them appeared once. The ten top clones hold approximately 7% of the sample.

Systemically healthy Caucasian individuals from Russia, 39 in total and aged about 6 to 95 years, were included as donors. About 10 milliliters of peripheral blood were collected from each donor into EDTA-treated Vacutainer tubes. Ficoll-Paque density-gradient centrifugation was used to isolate PBMCs, with at least 6 million per sample. Trizol reagent was used to extract total RNA from PBMCs, with at least 5 micrograms per sample. For every donor, flow cytometry on a PBMC aliquot measured the percentage of naive CD45RAhigh/CD27high T cells. This clonotype originated in a man younger than 35 in good health. The rearrangement combines TRBV7-2 with TRBJ2-7; TRBD1 agrees with 8 junctional bases. Sequences were obtained from blood. The CDR3 protein is CASSLGRTGRIPYEQYF. The DNA sequence is given as TGTGCCAGCAGCTTAGGACGGACAGGGCGGATCCCCTACGAGCAGTACTTC.